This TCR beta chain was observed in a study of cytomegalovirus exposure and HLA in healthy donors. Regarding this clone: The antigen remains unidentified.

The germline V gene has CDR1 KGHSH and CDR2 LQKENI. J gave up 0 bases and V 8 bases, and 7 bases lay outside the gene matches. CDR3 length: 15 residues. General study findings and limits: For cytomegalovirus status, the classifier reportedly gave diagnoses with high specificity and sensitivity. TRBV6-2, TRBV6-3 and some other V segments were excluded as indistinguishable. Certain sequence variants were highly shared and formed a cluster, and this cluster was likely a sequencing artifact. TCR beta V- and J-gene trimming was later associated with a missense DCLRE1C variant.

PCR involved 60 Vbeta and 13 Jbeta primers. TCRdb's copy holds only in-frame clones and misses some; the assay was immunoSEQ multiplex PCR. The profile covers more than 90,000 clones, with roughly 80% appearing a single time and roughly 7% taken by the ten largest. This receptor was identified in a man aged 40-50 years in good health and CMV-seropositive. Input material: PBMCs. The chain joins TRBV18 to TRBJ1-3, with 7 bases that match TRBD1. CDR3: CASSVTGVSGNTIYF. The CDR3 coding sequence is TGTGCCAGCAGCGTAACAGGGGTCTCTGGAAACACCATATATTTT. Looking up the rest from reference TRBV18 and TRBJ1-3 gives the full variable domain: NAGVMQNPRHLVRRRGQEARLRCSPMKGHSHVYWYRQLPEEGLKFMVYLQKENIIDESGMPKERFSAEFPKEGPSILRIQQVVRGDSAAYFCASSVTGVSGNTIYFGEGSWLTVV.